The 13 T cell receptor beta chains presented below share a single source sample, sequenced in a study of regulatory T cells in long-lasting Graves disease. Time point reported: persistent/refractory GD, antithyroid drugs over 5 years with positive TRAb. With RNA extracted from PBMCs as input, the TCR library was made. Construction of TCR beta libraries relied on iRepertoire HTBI primers and on Arm-PCR targeting CDR3 regions. TCRdb called the multiplex PCR reads again in MiXCR, with one record for every CDR3 protein. The table includes approximately 400,000 distinct CDR3 sequences, around 20% detected once. The sequencing here drew on peripheral blood mononuclear cells (PBMCs), taken when the disease was refractory, from a patient treated with antithyroid drugs. Every receptor here comes from a female donor with Graves disease.

This chain connects TRBV12-3 or TRBV12-4 to TRBJ1-5; D unclear. The CDR3 length is 13 residues. Trimming shortened V by 8 bases and J by 2 bases, and 10 bases separated the two germline ends. DNA for the CDR3: TGTGCCAGCGGAGAATCTGGCAATCAGCCCCAGCATTTT. It encodes CASGESGNQPQHF.

The CDR3 bases are TGTGCCATCAGGGGACTAGCGGGAGGAGAGCAGTACTTC. It encodes CAIRGLAGGEQYF. V usage is TRBV10-3 and J usage is TRBJ2-7; 15 bases are a match to TRBD2. The germline CDR1 and CDR2 sequences are ENHRY and SYGVKD. This CDR3 has 13 amino acids. Trimming at V came to 6 bases and at J to 7 bases, leaving 1 base not matched to a gene.

This chain joins TRBV19 and TRBJ2-7; 10 nucleotides agree with TRBD1. With 4 bases clipped from V and 8 bases from J, the junction kept 8 bases outside the gene matches. Germline V gene data show CDR1 as LNHDA and CDR2 as SQIVND (reference sequence). The CDR3 runs to 14 residues. The chain's CDR3 is CASSSPGQGNKQYF. CDR3 bases: TGTGCCAGTAGTAGCCCGGGACAGGGGAATAAGCAGTACTTC.

This clonotype turned up a few times. The V and J genes are TRBV9 and TRBJ2-5; no clear D gene. V dropped 0 bases and J dropped 5 bases, with 11 bases sitting between them. The CDR3 has 14 residues. Germline CDR1 reads SGDLS; CDR2 reads YYNGEE. The CDR3 bases are TGTGCCAGCAGCGTAGCTGACATAGGCGAGACCCAGTACTTC. Amino acids: CASSVADIGETQYF. Full variable domain (missing parts from reference TRBV9 and TRBJ2-5): DSGVTQTPKHLITATGQRVTLRCSPRSGDLSVYWYQQSLDQGLQFLIQYYNGEERAKGNILERFSAQQFPDLHSELNLSSLELGDSALYFCASSVADIGETQYFGPGTRLLVL.

The rearrangement links TRBV7-8 to TRBJ1-1; D gene ambiguous. V was shortened by 8 bases and J by 2 bases, with 12 bases between the two germline ends. The CDR3 loop spans 13 amino acids. The germline V gene encodes CDR1 SGHVS and CDR2 FQNEAQ. The CDR3 here is CASYGSGNTEAFF. In nucleotides, the CDR3 is TGTGCCAGCTACGGCTCGGGAAACACTGAAGCTTTCTTT.

This clonotype was seen ten or more times. This sequence joins TRBV6-1 and TRBJ2-7, with 7 nucleotides matching TRBD1. J gave up 6 bases and V 5 bases, and 7 bases lay outside the gene matches. There are 13 residues in the CDR3. Germline lookup yields CDR1 MNHNS and CDR2 SASEGT. The CDR3 loop is CASSRQGWSEQYF. The CDR3 nucleotides are TGTGCCAGCAGTAGACAGGGTTGGAGCGAGCAGTACTTC.

This clonotype occurred a few times. The chain couples TRBV7-2 to TRBJ2-5; 8 bases fit TRBD2. Germline-derived CDR1 and CDR2 are SGHTA and FQGNSA. This CDR3 region has 13 residues. Trimming removed 5 bases from V and 4 bases from J; junction bases left unmatched: 3. The CDR3 here is CASSGSGIETQYF. The CDR3 region has the DNA TGTGCCAGCAGCGGTAGCGGGATAGAGACCCAGTACTTC.

This clonotype was seen a handful of times. The genes are TRBV18 and TRBJ1-1; tentative D call: TRBD1 (5 bases). This CDR3 comprises 16 residues. V was pared by 3 bases and J by 4 bases, with 18 bases between. Germline CDR1 is KGHSH and CDR2 is LQKENI. The CDR3 loop is CASSPVDRARVTEAFF. CDR3 sequence (DNA): TGTGCCAGCTCACCGGTCGACAGAGCCAGGGTCACTGAAGCTTTCTTT.

The J gene is TRBJ2-5, the V gene TRBV6-1, with D perhaps matching TRBD1 or TRBD2 (6 bases each). Germline CDR1 reads MNHNS; CDR2 reads SASEGT. V was shortened by 5 bases and J by 1 base, with 17 bases between the two germline ends. The CDR3 covers 16 residues. The CDR3 DNA reads TGTGCCAGCAGTAATTACAGGGAGGCAGGCCAAGAGACCCAGTACTTC. Translating gives CASSNYREAGQETQYF.

This clonotype was picked up many times. This chain connects TRBV3-1 to TRBJ2-5; a possible D gene is TRBD1 (6 bases). The length of the CDR3 is 13 residues. Trimming shortened V by 4 bases and J by 10 bases, and 16 bases separated the two germline ends. From germline, CDR1 is LGHDT and CDR2 YNNKEL (reference sequence). The CDR3: CASSPSGHPDQYF. CDR3 coding DNA: TGTGCCAGCAGCCCATCGGGACACCCAGACCAGTACTTC.

This clonotype was counted only a few times. The chain employs TRBV29-1 and TRBJ2-5; 9 bases are a match to TRBD2. V was clipped by 4 bases and J by 4 bases; unmatched bases: 13. The V gene's germline CDR1 is SQVTM and CDR2 ANQGSEA. The length of the CDR3 is 16 residues. The CDR3, as DNA: TGCAGCGTTGGGGGACCAGCGGGAGGTGGAGGAGAGACCCAGTACTTC. Protein: CSVGGPAGGGGETQYF.

A remark on this clonotype: With a much larger clone just one base away, this may be a read error. The chain employs TRBV6-2 or TRBV6-3 and TRBJ1-1; 7 bases agree with TRBD1. CDR1 and CDR2 from the germline V gene are MNHEY and SVGEGT. CDR3 size: 19 residues. The CDR3 spells CASSYPGPGGRLANTKAFF. CDR3 DNA sequence: TGTGCCAGCAGTTACCCCGGGCCAGGGGGGCGTTTGGCGAACACTAAAGCTTTCTTT.

The chain employs TRBV4-3 and TRBJ1-2; TRBD1 is a possible D gene (6 bases). This CDR3 is 16 amino acids long. Germline lookup yields CDR1 LGHNA and CDR2 YSLEER. Between the trimmed V and J ends, which lost 1 base and 3 bases, there was a span of 15 bases. The CDR3: CASSQAIRDNDYGYTF. In DNA, the CDR3 is TGCGCCAGCAGCCAAGCGATCCGGGACAATGACTATGGCTACACCTTC.